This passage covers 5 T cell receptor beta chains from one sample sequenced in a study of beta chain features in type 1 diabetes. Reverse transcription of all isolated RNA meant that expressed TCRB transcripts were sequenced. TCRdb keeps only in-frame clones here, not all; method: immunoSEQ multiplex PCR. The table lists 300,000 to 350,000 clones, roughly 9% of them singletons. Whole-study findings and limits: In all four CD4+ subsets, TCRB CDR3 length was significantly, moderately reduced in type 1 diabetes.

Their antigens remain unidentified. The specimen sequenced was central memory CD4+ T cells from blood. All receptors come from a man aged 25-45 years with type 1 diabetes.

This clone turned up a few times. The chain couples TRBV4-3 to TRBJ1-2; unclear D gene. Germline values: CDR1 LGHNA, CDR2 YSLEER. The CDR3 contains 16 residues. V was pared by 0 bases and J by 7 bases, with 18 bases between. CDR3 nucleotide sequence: TGCGCCAGCAGCCAAGATATAGCCCTAGAAGTTGGTGGCTACACCTTC. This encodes CASSQDIALEVGGYTF.

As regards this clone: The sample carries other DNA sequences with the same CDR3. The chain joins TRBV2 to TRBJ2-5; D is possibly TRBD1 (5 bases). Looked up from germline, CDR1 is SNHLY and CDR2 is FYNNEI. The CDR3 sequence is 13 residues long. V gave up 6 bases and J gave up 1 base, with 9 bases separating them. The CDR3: CASSSQGQETQYF. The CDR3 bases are TGTGCCAGCAGCTCTCAGGGCCAAGAGACCCAGTACTTC.

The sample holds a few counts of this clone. DNA for the CDR3: TGCAGCGTTGGAGGGACTAGCGGGGGGTACGAGCAGTACTTC. Protein product: CSVGGTSGGYEQYF. The chain recombines TRBV29-1 with TRBJ2-7; 15 nucleotides line up with TRBD2. The CDR3 consists of 14 residues. Germline CDR1 and CDR2: SQVTM and ANQGSEA. V trimming: 4 bases; J trimming: 4 bases; junction bases outside the gene matches: 2.

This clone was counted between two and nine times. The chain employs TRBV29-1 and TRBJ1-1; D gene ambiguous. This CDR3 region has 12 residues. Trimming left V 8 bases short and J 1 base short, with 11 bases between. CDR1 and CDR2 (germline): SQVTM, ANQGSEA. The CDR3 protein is CSTRRSNTEAFF. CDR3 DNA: TGCAGCACTCGTAGATCGAACACTGAAGCTTTCTTT.

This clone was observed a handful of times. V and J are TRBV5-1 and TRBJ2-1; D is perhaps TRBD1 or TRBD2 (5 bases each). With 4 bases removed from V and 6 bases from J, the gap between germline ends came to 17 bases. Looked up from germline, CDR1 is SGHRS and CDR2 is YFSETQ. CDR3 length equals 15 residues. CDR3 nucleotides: TGCGCCAGCAGCACGGGGACGGTGTCTGGCAATGAGCAGTTCTTC. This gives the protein CASSTGTVSGNEQFF. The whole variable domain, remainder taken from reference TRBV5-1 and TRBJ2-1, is KAGVTQTPRYLIKTRGQQVTLSCSPISGHRSVSWYQQTPGQGLQFLFEYFSETQRNKGNFPGRFSGRQFSNSRSEMNVSTLELGDSALYLCASSTGTVSGNEQFFGPGTRLTVL.